This T cell receptor (beta chain) was documented in a study of OX40 agonist ivuxolimab in advanced cancers. Across the whole study: An agonistic human IgG2 monoclonal antibody against OX40 (CD134) was given.

V shed 6 bases and J shed 7 bases, with 10 bases lying between them. The germline V gene has CDR1 SGHTA and CDR2 FQGNSA. The CDR3 runs to 12 residues. Clones were sequenced by immunoSEQ multiplex PCR, and TCRdb holds only the in-frame ones, with some missing. This sample has more than 60,000 clones, with around 86% found just once. This clone came up once. The rearrangement joins TRBV7-2 to TRBJ2-4; possible D gene TRBD2, 6 bases. The sequence derives from an adult with an advanced solid tumor such as melanoma, head and neck, liver or kidney cancer. Sequenced material: CD4+ or CD8+ T cells sorted from blood, taken in a trial of the OX40 agonist ivuxolimab. CDR3 DNA sequence: TGTGCCAGCAGTCTGACTAGTAACATTCAGTACTTC. It specifies CASSLTSNIQYF.